The 32 T cell receptor beta chains listed next were all sequenced from one sample in a study of T-cell memory formation after mild COVID-19. TCRdb called the 5' RACE reads again in MiXCR, with one record for every CDR3 protein. The sample gives around 300,000 distinct CDR3 sequences, approximately 8% of which show up once; about 22% is in the top ten. The sample consisted of PBMCs or a T cell subset sorted from them (not recorded which). The receptors come from a man aged 18-30 years who had mild COVID-19 (a few samples of this study predate the infection). Cell type and time point are not known.

The genes are TRBV7-6 and TRBJ1-6; maybe TRBD1 (6 bases). Trimming cost V 5 bases and J 6 bases, with 20 bases left between them. Germline assignment: CDR1 SGHVS and CDR2 FNYEAQ. The CDR3 runs to 17 residues. The CDR3, as DNA: TGTGCCAGCAGCCGAGGGACACCGTCCCCCTGTAATTCACCCCTCCACTTT. Translated: CASSRGTPSPCNSPLHF.

This clonotype was picked up a small number of times. This rearrangement joins TRBV6-5 to TRBJ2-7; unclear D gene. The CDR3 loop spans 11 amino acids. Trimming took 3 bases from V and 7 from J, leaving 7 bases between them. From germline, CDR1 is MNHEY and CDR2 SVGAGI. CDR3 protein: CASSYRREQYF. CDR3 coding DNA: TGTGCCAGCAGTTATCGGCGGGAGCAGTACTTC.

The genes are TRBV5-1 and TRBJ2-1, with 13 positions matching TRBD2. Germline V gene sequence: CDR1 SGHRS, CDR2 YFSETQ. Unmatched junction bases numbered 7, after V lost 3 bases and J lost 1 base. This CDR3 comprises 18 residues. In DNA form, the CDR3 reads TGCGCCAGCAGCTCAGGACTAGCGGGGGAACCTTCCTACAATGAGCAGTTCTTC. It yields the protein CASSSGLAGEPSYNEQFF.

This clonotype was counted at least ten times. V and J are TRBV7-8 and TRBJ2-2; 7 nucleotides align to TRBD1. Germline-derived CDR1 and CDR2 are SGHVS and FQNEAQ. CDR3 length: 14 amino acids. With V trimmed by 6 bases and J by 1 base, 2 bases remained unmatched. Written as DNA, the CDR3 is TGTGCCAGCAGTCGACAGGGGAACACCGGGGAGCTGTTTTTT. It encodes CASSRQGNTGELFF.

The chain combines TRBV10-3 with TRBJ1-2; TRBD1 matches at 8 bases. J gave up 6 bases and V 6 bases, and 12 bases lay outside the gene matches. The CDR3 loop spans 15 amino acids. Germline CDR1 reads ENHRY; CDR2 reads SYGVKD. CDR3 nucleotides: TGTGCCATCAGAGTGACAGGGGCGCAGATTGATGGCTACACCTTC. Protein sequence: CAIRVTGAQIDGYTF.

This chain uses TRBV5-5 with TRBJ2-7; TRBD1 is a possible D gene (5 bases). V lost 6 bases, J lost 4 bases, and 17 bases lay in between. The length of the CDR3 is 14 residues. Germline V CDR1 and CDR2: SGHKS, YYEKEE (reference sequence). CDR3 sequence reads: CASTEYDSEYEQYF. The CDR3 DNA follows: TGTGCCAGCACCGAGTACGACAGCGAATACGAGCAGTACTTC.

V and J are TRBV19 and TRBJ2-7, with TRBD1 identical over 9 bases. V gave up 5 bases and J gave up 5 bases; unmatched junction bases: 10. Germline CDR1 is LNHDA and CDR2 is SQIVND (reference sequence). The CDR3 sequence is 15 residues long. In nucleotides, the CDR3 is TGTGCCAGTAGTGCCACCCGGACAGGGGATGACGAGCAGTACTTC. Translating gives CASSATRTGDDEQYF.

A few counts support this clonotype. This sequence joins TRBV4-3 and TRBJ2-5; D remains ambiguous. CDR1 is LGHNA and CDR2 is YSLEER in the germline V gene. The CDR3 is 13 amino acids. The V end lost 0 bases, the J end lost 1 base, and 3 bases lay between the germline ends. This CDR3 is CASSQEFQETQYF. The CDR3 nucleotides are TGCGCCAGCAGCCAAGAGTTCCAAGAGACCCAGTACTTC.

This clonotype has just a few counts. J is TRBJ2-7 and V is TRBV6-6; TRBD1 might be the D (6 bases). The CDR3 is 13 residues long. V was cut by 2 bases and J by 5 bases, with 10 bases left in between. Germline V gene sequence: CDR1 MNHNY, CDR2 SVGAGI (reference sequence). This CDR3 is CASSYGTQNEQYF. As DNA, the CDR3 is TGTGCCAGCAGTTACGGGACACAGAACGAGCAGTACTTC.

The J gene is TRBJ1-4, the V gene TRBV5-6; possible D gene TRBD1, 5 bases. The germline CDR1 and CDR2 sequences are SGHDT and YYEEEE. The V gene lost 4 bases and the J gene lost 4 bases, with 11 bases spanning the gap. There are 14 residues in the CDR3. The CDR3 DNA follows: TGTGCCAGCAGCCTCAACAGGCTTAATGAAAAACTGTTTTTT. Residues: CASSLNRLNEKLFF. Supplemented by reference TRBV5-6 and TRBJ1-4, the full variable domain reads DAGVTQSPTHLIKTRGQQVTLRCSPKSGHDTVSWYQQALGQGPQFIFQYYEEEERQRGNFPDRFSGHQFPNYSSELNVNALLLGDSALYLCASSLNRLNEKLFFGSGTQLSVL.

This chain connects TRBV2 to TRBJ2-1; D is perhaps TRBD1 (6 bases). Germline V lookup: CDR1 SNHLY, CDR2 FYNNEI. The CDR3 extends over 14 amino acids. V lost 2 bases, J lost 4 bases, and 9 bases lay in between. As DNA, the CDR3 is TGTGCCAGCAGTGAACAGCAGGGGTACAATGAGCAGTTCTTC. Translated: CASSEQQGYNEQFF. The full variable domain, rest sourced from reference TRBV2 and TRBJ2-1, is EPEVTQTPSHQVTQMGQEVILRCVPISNHLYFYWYRQILGQKVEFLVSFYNNEISEKSEIFDDQFSVERPDGSNFTLKIRSTKLEDSAMYFCASSEQQGYNEQFFGPGTRLTVL.

The chain is built from TRBV30 and TRBJ2-5, with D uncertain. Trimming took 2 bases from V and 1 from J, leaving 5 bases between them. The CDR3 extends over 12 amino acids. CDR1 GTSNPN and CDR2 SVGIG come from the germline V gene (reference sequence). This CDR3 is CAWSLSQETQYF. The CDR3 DNA reads as TGTGCCTGGAGTTTGTCCCAAGAGACCCAGTACTTC.

This clonotype was counted between two and nine times. V and J are TRBV5-1 and TRBJ2-7; TRBD2 agrees at 8 bases. The CDR3 has 15 amino acids. The ends lost 0 bases at V and 3 bases at J; junction bases unmatched: 5. The germline gives CDR1 SGHRS, CDR2 YFSETQ. In DNA form, the CDR3 reads TGCGCCAGCAGCTTGGTTAGCGGGGCCTACTACGAGCAGTACGTC. It yields the protein CASSLVSGAYYEQYV.

The rearrangement joins TRBV12-3 or TRBV12-4 to TRBJ1-2, with D unresolved. This CDR3 comprises 13 residues. V was cut by 3 bases and J by 4 bases, with 9 bases left in between. Here the CDR3 DNA reads TGTGCCAGCAGTTTTACCGATTTCTATGGCTACACCTTC. Residues: CASSFTDFYGYTF.

This clonotype was detected a few times. The gene calls are TRBV7-9 and TRBJ2-3, with D possibly matching TRBD1 (6 bases). Trimming left V 4 bases short and J 0 bases short, with 14 bases between. There are 16 residues in the CDR3. CDR1 is SEHNR and CDR2 is FQNEAQ in the germline V gene (reference sequence). The CDR3 bases are TGTGCCAGCAGCTCCCGGGACACTTCTAGCACAGATACGCAGTATTTT. Protein sequence: CASSSRDTSSTDTQYF.

The chain uses TRBV5-1 and TRBJ2-1; D not resolved. Germline loops: CDR1 SGHRS, CDR2 YFSETQ. The V end lost 4 bases, the J end lost 2 bases, and 10 bases lay between the germline ends. There are 14 residues in the CDR3. The CDR3 DNA sequence: TGCGCCAGCAGCCTAGGTAGTCCCTACAATGAGCAGTTCTTC. This gives the protein CASSLGSPYNEQFF.

This clonotype was seen more than once but under ten times. The CDR3 region has the DNA TGTGCCAGCTCACCACCTAGCTTGGATGAGCAGTTCTTC. It translates to CASSPPSLDEQFF. This chain links TRBV18 with TRBJ2-1; unclear D gene. Per the germline V gene, CDR1 is KGHSH and CDR2 is LQKENI. This CDR3 has 13 amino acids. V lost 0 bases to trimming and J lost 8 bases, with 8 bases between them.

In its sample, this clonotype was seen many times. The V call is TRBV21-1, the J call TRBJ2-6. TRBV21-1 is termed a pseudogene. The CDR3 is 15 amino acids. This chain's CDR3 is CASSKDSSGANVLTF. CDR3 coding DNA: TGTGCCAGCAGCAAAGACAGCTCTGGGGCCAACGTCCTGACTTTC.

This clonotype was detected many times. This sequence joins TRBV2 and TRBJ1-1; D is possibly TRBD1 (5 bases). V lost 3 bases, J lost 1 base, and 9 bases lay in between. CDR1 and CDR2 (germline): SNHLY, FYNNEI. CDR3 length equals 14 residues. CDR3 in amino acids: CASSDQGTNTEAFF. The CDR3 DNA reads as TGTGCCAGCAGTGACCAGGGAACGAACACTGAAGCTTTCTTT.

This clonotype has a count of ten or more. The genes are TRBV5-1 and TRBJ2-7; 7 bases fit TRBD1. This CDR3 has 14 amino acids. V gave up 1 base and J gave up 3 bases; unmatched junction bases: 4. Germline CDR1 is SGHRS and CDR2 is YFSETQ. The CDR3 here is CASSLIGTDYEQYV. In DNA form, the CDR3 reads TGCGCCAGCAGCTTGATCGGGACAGACTACGAGCAGTACGTC.

This clonotype was seen a handful of times. The chain is built from TRBV29-1 and TRBJ1-1; D not resolved. In germline, CDR1 is SQVTM, CDR2 ANQGSEA. The CDR3 consists of 17 residues. With 6 bases removed from V and 1 base from J, the gap between germline ends came to 24 bases. CDR3 in DNA: TGCAGCGTCCCATTAGGGCCAGGATTCGCTAAGAACACTGAAGCTTTCTTT. The encoded protein is CSVPLGPGFAKNTEAFF.

A few counts support this clonotype. This chain uses TRBV5-1 with TRBJ1-2; D unclear. Trimming shortened V by 1 base and J by 4 bases, and 8 bases separated the two germline ends. CDR3 length: 13 residues. Germline V lookup: CDR1 SGHRS, CDR2 YFSETQ. Written as DNA, the CDR3 is TGCGCCAGCAGCTTGATGGCAGCCTATGGCTACACCTTC. This encodes CASSLMAAYGYTF.

This clonotype was counted ten times or more. The gene calls are TRBV7-6 and TRBJ2-1, with TRBD1 matching 7 bases. Germline lookup yields CDR1 SGHVS and CDR2 FNYEAQ. Trimming cost V 3 bases and J 8 bases; bases outside gene matches: 7. The CDR3 is made up of 14 amino acids. CDR3 nucleotide sequence: TGTGCCAGCAGCTTGGCAGACAGGGCCCATGAGCAGTTCTTC. Translated, it gives CASSLADRAHEQFF.

This clonotype was detected many times. V and J are TRBV18 and TRBJ2-7, with D possibly being TRBD2 (6 bases). The length of the CDR3 is 13 residues. V shed 8 bases and J shed 4 bases, with 15 bases lying between them. Looked up from germline, CDR1 is KGHSH and CDR2 is LQKENI. The CDR3 nucleotides are TGTGCCAGCGCCCGGGAGTTGAATTACGAGCAGTACGTC. The encoded protein is CASARELNYEQYV.

This sequence joins TRBV5-1 and TRBJ1-4; the match to TRBD1 covers 9 bases. V lost 5 bases, J lost 8 bases, and 13 bases stayed unmatched. The CDR3 totals 16 residues. Germline V gene lookup returns CDR1 SGHRS and CDR2 YFSETQ. The DNA for the CDR3 is TGCGCCAGCAGTTCCGGACAACAGGGGGCAGGAGAAAAACTGTTTTTT. It translates to CASSSGQQGAGEKLFF. Combining the CDR3 with reference TRBV5-1 and TRBJ1-4 gives the whole variable domain KAGVTQTPRYLIKTRGQQVTLSCSPISGHRSVSWYQQTPGQGLQFLFEYFSETQRNKGNFPGRFSGRQFSNSRSEMNVSTLELGDSALYLCASSSGQQGAGEKLFFGSGTQLSVL.

A few counts support this clonotype. The gene calls are TRBV7-3 and TRBJ2-1; 10 bases are a match to TRBD2. The trim removed 2 bases at V and 4 bases at J, leaving 5 bases unmatched. The CDR3 consists of 16 residues. Germline CDR1 is SGHTA and CDR2 is FQGTGA. DNA for the CDR3: TGTGCCAGCAGCTTATCTAGCGGGGGCTCATACAATGAGCAGTTCTTC. Translation gives CASSLSSGGSYNEQFF.

DNA for the CDR3: TGTGCCAGCCAAATCGACAGGACGGATGAGACCCAGTACTTC. The encoded protein is CASQIDRTDETQYF. V is TRBV7-9 and J is TRBJ2-5, with D possibly being TRBD1 (6 bases). This CDR3 spans 14 amino acids. Germline V gene data show CDR1 as SEHNR and CDR2 as FQNEAQ (reference sequence). V was cut by 8 bases and J by 5 bases, with 18 bases left in between.

The rearrangement joins TRBV24-1 to TRBJ2-1; 8 nucleotides align to TRBD2. V lost 0 bases to trimming and J lost 9 bases; unmatched junction nucleotides: 6. The CDR3 runs 15 residues. In germline, CDR1 is KGHDR, CDR2 SFDVKD. Written as DNA, the CDR3 is TGTGCCACCAGTGATTTGACTAGCGGTAACCTTGAGCAGTTCTTC. It encodes CATSDLTSGNLEQFF.

The chain carries TRBV11-2 and TRBJ2-1, with D hard to call. This CDR3 has 13 residues. The germline gives CDR1 SGHAT, CDR2 FQNNGV. V was trimmed by 1 base and J by 8 bases, leaving 9 bases between them. As DNA, the CDR3 is TGTGCCAGCAGCTTAGGCCTAGAACATGAGCAGTTCTTC. This sequence encodes CASSLGLEHEQFF. The variable domain in full, with the rest retrieved from reference TRBV11-2 and TRBJ2-1, is EAGVAQSPRYKIIEKRQSVAFWCNPISGHATLYWYQQILGQGPKLLIQFQNNGVVDDSQLPKDRFSAERLKGVDSTLKIQPAKLEDSAVYLCASSLGLEHEQFFGPGTRLTVL.

This chain connects TRBV7-2 to TRBJ2-7, with 9 bases matching TRBD1. Germline V gene data show CDR1 as SGHTA and CDR2 as FQGNSA. After removal of 2 bases from V and 3 bases from J, the junction contained 5 bases not matched to a gene. The CDR3 length is 15 residues. The CDR3 DNA reads as TGTGCCAGCAGCTTAAGGCAGGACAGGGGCTACGAGCAGTACTTC. Its translation is CASSLRQDRGYEQYF.

This chain uses TRBV5-4 with TRBJ1-3; TRBD1 aligns across 9 bases. CDR3 size: 15 residues. Unmatched junction bases numbered 5, after V lost 5 bases and J lost 2 bases. Germline lookup yields CDR1 SGHNT and CDR2 YYREEE (reference sequence). CDR3 DNA: TGTGCCAGCAGACCCGGGACAGGGACTGGAAACACCATATATTTT. Translation: CASRPGTGTGNTIYF.

This clonotype was detected a few times. The J gene is TRBJ1-1, the V gene TRBV3-1; D is unresolved. The ends were cut back, 1 base at V and 7 bases at J, with 13 bases in the middle. Germline-derived CDR1 and CDR2 are LGHDT and YNNKEL (reference sequence). CDR3 length: 14 residues. The CDR3 DNA follows: TGTGCCAGCAGCCAAGGGTATTGGGGTTTTGAAGCTTTCTTT. Amino acid sequence: CASSQGYWGFEAFF.